This entry concerns a single TCR beta chain. Its specific antigen is unknown. Qualities for individual bases were not recorded, and no much larger clone is one base off. Within the sample, other DNA sequences also encode this same CDR3. These data come from a study of beta chain features in type 1 diabetes (dated by TCRdb to the late 2010s). For the study in its entirety: Patients and healthy donors did not differ in mean age, gender distribution, total cell number or subset yield. In the study, recently diagnosed type 1 diabetes patients and matched healthy donors were compared on the TCRB repertoires of their sorted circulating CD4+ T cell subsets. Regulatory and stem cell-like memory subsets were obtained from only 8 patients and roughly eight healthy donors, while naive and central memory subsets were obtained from all 30 or so donors. A total of 85 million to 140 million sorted cells were examined across all samples, and the number of cells per subset was strongly correlated with RNA yield.

The CDR3 contains 10 residues, cysteine and phenylalanine counted. Just the 30-base CDR3 DNA is kept, in frame starting at base 1. Based on the germline V gene (reference sequence), the CDR1 and CDR2 sequences are DFQATT and SNEGSKA. V loses 6 bases, J loses 2 bases, and the germline ends lie 4 bases apart. The entire amount of isolated RNA was reverse transcribed using the High Capacity cDNA Reverse Transcription Kit, so the sequenced TCRB transcripts were expressed ones. Deep immunoSEQ sequencing was applied to naive, central memory and regulatory T cell samples, giving an average of about 3.7 million total reads per sample. After sorted cells were lysed in RLT buffer, RNA was extracted with DNase-treated RNeasy Micro or Mini kits, with the choice depending on cell number. Each cell subset was processed on its own to prevent cross-contamination, while patient and healthy donor samples were processed together. The immunoSEQ multiplex PCR was used to amplify TCRB sequences from cDNA, generating 87-bp fragments that spanned the CDR3 region. Sequencing of the amplicons was done on the Illumina HiSeq platform. Regarding the original processing steps: PCR bias was corrected computationally using synthetic template baselines, and reads within Hamming distance 2 were collapsed, with unmergeable singletons discarded. Reads were aligned to IMGT to assign V, D and J genes, CDR3 length, and insertions or deletions at six rearrangement sites. Within each subset, clonotype counts were normalized to sorted cell number, after which true diversity and Gini coefficients were computed with the tcR R package. Repertoire sharing was quantified using the overlap coefficient calculated on TCRB nucleotide sequences. As a proxy for the pre-selection repertoire, out-of-frame TCRB sequences from naive cells were analyzed. The clones in this table, taken by TCRdb from immuneACCESS, are in-frame only. Not every clone is retained; where verified, under half of the shortfall comes from an unresolved V gene, and the cause of the rest is unknown. That table furnishes V, J and clone size, whereas the DNA furnished D and trimming. This sample comprises over 700,000 clones, 17% of them detected only once. The ten most abundant clones make up 0.023% of the sample.

Each donor gave one peripheral blood draw, roughly 110 mL on average, collected into heparinised tubes. Using a panel that included CD45RO, CCR7, CD25, CD127, CD95 and CD27, naive, central memory, regulatory and stem cell-like memory CD4+ T cells were sorted on a BD FACSAria II. A purity above 98% was achieved for all sorted populations. PBMCs were isolated immediately by Lymphoprep density gradient centrifugation and stained directly without culture. So that batch effects would be minimized, each experiment stained and sorted samples in pairs, pairing one healthy donor with one patient. General study outcomes and caveats: Naive, central memory and regulatory TCRB repertoires appeared to be more alike among patients than among healthy donors. Fewer insertions and more nucleotide deletions at VDJ recombination sites were observed in patients with type 1 diabetes, implying thymic rearrangement abnormalities. PCR might favor shorter templates, but patient and control samples were amplified and corrected together, so any skew would affect both groups equally. Only small numbers of individuals were included in the HLA sub-analyses, which left unresolved whether HLA type had any influence on TCRB rearrangement. Because cDNA was sequenced instead of genomic DNA, highly expressing activated cells could be over-represented, though the groups showed no difference in activation or CD3 levels. A moderate but significant shortening of TCRB CDR3 length was observed in type 1 diabetes patients in all four CD4+ subsets.

The sequence came from a woman aged 18-29 years in good health. The sequenced sample consisted of naive CD4+ T cells from blood. What this sample's cell subset or site label stands for: true naive CD4+ T cells. The sequence links TRBV20-1 to TRBJ1-2, with no confident D gene call. The CDR3 protein: CSASNYGYTF. The base sequence is TGCAGTGCCTCAAACTATGGCTACACCTTC.